Listed here is a single TCR beta chain. This sample stems from a study of blood T cell repertoires in COVID-19. In the study overall: Specimens from acute and convalescent COVID-19 originated in the United States, Italy and Spain. The cDNA or gDNA used as material had been derived from T cells, B-cell-depleted T cells, or PBMCs.

V shed 6 bases and J shed 6 bases, with 18 bases lying between them. CDR1 is DFQATT and CDR2 is SNEGSKA in the germline V gene (reference sequence). This CDR3 has 14 residues. Methods used by the authors: Reference gene primers were amplified, and this amplification served to estimate nucleated cell counts. Sequenced by immunoSEQ multiplex PCR; TCRdb stores in-frame clones only, minus some. V and J calls and clone size are as listed in that table; D and trimming were resolved from the DNA. The sample yields roughly 150,000 clones, approximately 90% seen once. Seattle's cohort entered during active infection and was followed longitudinally.

The J gene is TRBJ2-1, the V gene TRBV20-1; D possibly corresponds to TRBD1 (6 bases). Source material: peripheral blood. The sequence derives from a man between 18 and 29 years old with COVID-19, enrolled during active disease. CDR3 residues: CSASPGTWSNEQFF. In DNA form, the CDR3 reads TGCAGTGCAAGTCCCGGGACATGGAGCAATGAGCAGTTCTTC.